These 16 T cell receptor beta chains share one sample of origin, sequenced in a study of beta chain features in type 1 diabetes. Study outcomes and limitations: Patients with Type 1 diabetes showed moderately but significantly shorter TCRB CDR3s in all four CD4+ subsets.

Expressed TCRB transcripts got sequenced, as all isolated RNA was reverse transcribed. Using immunoSEQ multiplex PCR, the repertoire was profiled, and TCRdb retains in-frame clones only, with some absent. Among 150,000 or so clones listed, about 9% were seen once. No antigen has been identified for these receptors. The sample consisted of central memory CD4+ T cells from blood. Receptor source: a woman aged 18 to 35 with type 1 diabetes.

This clone appeared a few times. The rearrangement links TRBV28 to TRBJ1-2; 9 nucleotides agree with TRBD1. Germline lookup yields CDR1 MDHEN and CDR2 SYDVKM. The CDR3 has 15 amino acids. V lost 7 bases to trimming and J lost 2 bases; unmatched junction nucleotides: 8. CDR3 amino acids: CASKIFGQGNYGYTF. DNA for the CDR3: TGTGCCAGCAAGATTTTCGGACAGGGGAACTATGGCTACACCTTC.

This clone has only a few counts. The chain joins TRBV7-9 to TRBJ1-1, with D possibly TRBD1 on 5 matching bases. The CDR3 extends over 13 amino acids. The germline V and J ends were trimmed by 3 bases and 6 bases, with 11 bases remaining between them. In germline, CDR1 is SEHNR, CDR2 FQNEAQ (reference sequence). The DNA of the CDR3 is TGTGCCAGCAGCTTTGGACAAGCCCCTGAAGCTTTCTTT. This codes for CASSFGQAPEAFF.

This clone appeared a few times. V usage is TRBV6-6 and J usage is TRBJ2-1; maybe TRBD1 (6 bases). V was pared by 5 bases and J by 6 bases, with 11 bases between. This CDR3 has 13 amino acids. Germline V lookup: CDR1 MNHNY, CDR2 SVGAGI (reference sequence). Here the CDR3 reads CASSPPGANEQFF. The CDR3 nucleotides are TGTGCCAGCAGTCCCCCAGGGGCCAATGAGCAGTTCTTC.

Only a few counts were recorded for this clone. The V gene is TRBV2, the J gene TRBJ2-6; unclear D gene. Trimming shortened V by 7 bases and J by 4 bases, and 14 bases separated the two germline ends. The CDR3 is 15 residues long. The germline gives CDR1 SNHLY, CDR2 FYNNEI. The CDR3 loop is CASTRAKEGANVLTF. CDR3 DNA: TGTGCCAGCACCCGCGCCAAGGAGGGGGCCAACGTCCTGACTTTC.

This clone was observed at least ten times. V and J are TRBV29-1 and TRBJ2-1; D is perhaps TRBD2 (6 bases). Germline V gene lookup returns CDR1 SQVTM and CDR2 ANQGSEA. V lost 8 bases, J lost 4 bases, and 12 bases lay in between. This CDR3 is 12 amino acids long. CDR3 sequence: CSYGGVYNEQFF. The DNA of the CDR3 is TGCAGCTACGGCGGGGTGTACAATGAGCAGTTCTTC.

In this sample, this clone turned up many times. As DNA, the CDR3 is TGTGCCATCACTCGGACAGAGAACACTGAAGCTTTCTTT. This translates into CAITRTENTEAFF. The chain employs TRBV10-3 and TRBJ1-1, with a tentative D call TRBD1 (6 bases). The CDR3 has 13 residues. Trimming left V 7 bases short and J 1 base short, with 10 bases between. Germline CDR1 reads ENHRY; CDR2 reads SYGVKD.

V is TRBV4-3 and J is TRBJ1-1; 8 bases align to TRBD1. Germline CDR1 reads LGHNA; CDR2 reads YSLEER. The J segment lost 6 bases and the V segment lost 3 bases, leaving 6 bases of the junction unmatched. The CDR3 extends over 14 amino acids. The CDR3 loop reads CASSQDRVYAEAFF. The CDR3 nucleotides are TGCGCCAGCAGCCAGGACAGGGTATACGCTGAAGCTTTCTTT.

This rearrangement joins TRBV14 to TRBJ2-1; D may be TRBD1 (6 bases). Germline V gives CDR1 SGHDN, CDR2 FVKESK. This CDR3 region has 14 residues. Trimming took off 8 bases at V and 5 bases at J, with 16 bases between the two ends. As DNA, the CDR3 is TGTGCCAGCTCACACAGGGCTTGGGACAATGAGCAGTTCTTC. This sequence encodes CASSHRAWDNEQFF.

This clone was counted a few times. The CDR3 nucleotides read TGTGCCAGCAGCTTACAGGTCACCGGGGAGCTGTTTTTT. It translates to CASSLQVTGELFF. V usage is TRBV13 and J usage is TRBJ2-2; D not resolved. Trimming removed 2 bases from V and 4 bases from J, with 5 bases in between. The CDR3 contains 13 residues. The germline CDR1 and CDR2 sequences are PRHDT and FYEKMQ (reference sequence).

The chain links TRBV29-1 to TRBJ1-6, with a tentative D call TRBD1 (5 bases). Between the trimmed V and J ends, which lost 3 bases and 7 bases, there was a span of 13 bases. Germline V gene sequence: CDR1 SQVTM, CDR2 ANQGSEA. This CDR3 comprises 14 residues. CDR3 loop: CSVEGDCGNSPLHF. In DNA, the CDR3 is TGCAGCGTTGAGGGGGACTGTGGGAATTCACCCCTCCACTTT.

The genes are TRBV5-6 and TRBJ1-4, with a possible D match to TRBD1 (5 bases). This CDR3 spans 14 amino acids. Germline CDR1 and CDR2: SGHDT and YYEEEE. The V gene lost 1 base and the J gene lost 6 bases, with 10 bases spanning the gap. CDR3 nucleotide sequence: TGTGCCAGCAGCTTGCAGGGTTTCCATGAAAAACTGTTTTTT. This translates into CASSLQGFHEKLFF. Full variable domain (rest looked up from reference TRBV5-6 and TRBJ1-4): DAGVTQSPTHLIKTRGQQVTLRCSPKSGHDTVSWYQQALGQGPQFIFQYYEEEERQRGNFPDRFSGHQFPNYSSELNVNALLLGDSALYLCASSLQGFHEKLFFGSGTQLSVL.

V is TRBV18 and J is TRBJ2-6, with D tentatively TRBD1 (7 bases). This CDR3 is 15 amino acids long. Trimming cost V 6 bases and J 4 bases, with 13 bases left between them. Germline CDR1 KGHSH, CDR2 LQKENI. The CDR3 protein is CASSTEGAGANVLTF. The CDR3 nucleotides are TGTGCCAGCTCGACGGAGGGGGCCGGGGCCAACGTCCTGACTTTC.

The chain carries TRBV5-1 and TRBJ2-7; D remains unclear. This CDR3 has 14 amino acids. Germline V gene data show CDR1 as SGHRS and CDR2 as YFSETQ. V was clipped by 4 bases and J by 6 bases, with 17 bases between them. The CDR3 coding sequence is TGCGCCAGCAGCCCGGCTCCGGAGTATTTCGAGCAGTACTTC. Its translation: CASSPAPEYFEQYF.

V usage is TRBV7-8 and J usage is TRBJ2-5; TRBD2 aligns across 9 bases. Per the germline V gene, CDR1 is SGHVS and CDR2 is FQNEAQ. V shed 4 bases and J 4 bases; nucleotides not matched to a gene: 10. The CDR3 consists of 16 residues. The CDR3: CASSSGTSFLGETQYF. The CDR3 DNA reads as TGTGCCAGCAGCTCCGGGACTAGCTTTCTGGGAGAGACCCAGTACTTC.

This clone has more than one count but fewer than ten. This chain connects TRBV11-1 to TRBJ2-7; 7 bases are a match to TRBD2. V dropped 7 bases and J dropped 0; count of bases not matched to a gene: 9. The length of the CDR3 is 15 residues. From germline, CDR1 is SGHAT and CDR2 FQDESV (reference sequence). The CDR3 loop reads CASTLAEGTSYEQYF. Written as DNA, the CDR3 is TGTGCCAGCACCCTAGCGGAGGGGACCTCCTACGAGCAGTACTTC.

The chain links TRBV9 to TRBJ2-7; TRBD2 might be the D (6 bases). Trimming took off 0 bases at V and 3 bases at J, with 13 bases between the two ends. Germline V CDR1 and CDR2: SGDLS, YYNGEE. The CDR3 sequence is 15 residues long. DNA for the CDR3: TGTGCCAGCAGCGTAGGTTGGGACTCAGACTACGAGCAGTACTTC. Its protein product is CASSVGWDSDYEQYF.